Given below is one T cell receptor (beta chain) in context. The antigen remains unidentified. This record belongs to a study of cytomegalovirus exposure and HLA in healthy donors. Study-wide background: As an earlier analysis found, some 180 million T cells yielded about 120 million unique TCR beta sequences.

Germline CDR1 and CDR2: SGHDT and YYEEEE. Trimming pared 3 bases from V and 1 base from J, leaving 16 bases between. The CDR3 length is 16 residues. Study results and limitations: No immune exposure information besides CMV serostatus was available.

The study ran its PCR with 60 Vbeta and 13 Jbeta primers. Clones were sequenced by immunoSEQ multiplex PCR, and TCRdb holds only the in-frame ones, with some missing. The data show approximately 140,000 clones, 78% seen once. This receptor was taken from a man aged 40-55 years in good health and CMV-seropositive. The source material was PBMCs. The V and J genes are TRBV5-6 and TRBJ1-1, with D unclear. CDR3 DNA: TGTGCCAGCAGCTGGCTCACTAGTACACCGAACACTGAAGCTTTCTTT. This encodes CASSWLTSTPNTEAFF.